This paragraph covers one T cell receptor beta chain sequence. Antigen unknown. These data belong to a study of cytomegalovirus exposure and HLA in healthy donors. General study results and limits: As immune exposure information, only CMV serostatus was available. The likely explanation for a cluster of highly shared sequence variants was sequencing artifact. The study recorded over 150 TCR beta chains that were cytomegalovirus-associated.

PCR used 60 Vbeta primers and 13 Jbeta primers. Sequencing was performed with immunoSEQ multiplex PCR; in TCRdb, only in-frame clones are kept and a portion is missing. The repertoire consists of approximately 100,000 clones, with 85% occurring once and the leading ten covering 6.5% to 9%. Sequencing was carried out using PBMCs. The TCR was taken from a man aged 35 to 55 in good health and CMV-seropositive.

CDR3 loop: CASSLGGGGEQFF. CDR3 coding DNA: TGTGCCAGCAGCTTAGGCGGTGGCGGGGAGCAGTTCTTC. This sequence joins TRBV7-6 and TRBJ2-1; D might be TRBD2 (5 bases). Germline V CDR1 and CDR2: SGHVS, FNYEAQ. V gave up 1 base and J gave up 10 bases, with 11 bases separating them. The CDR3 spans 13 residues.